The 23 T cell receptor beta chains reported below all come from one sample, sequenced in a study of early T cells in non-severe SARS-CoV-2 infection. MiXCR, run by TCRdb on the 5' RACE reads, gives a single entry per CDR3 protein. The table lists 60,000 or so distinct CDR3 sequences, roughly 8.8% of them singletons. Specimen: whole blood. Receptor source: an adult who was a healthcare worker with PCR-confirmed SARS-CoV-2 infection or an uninfected control (not recorded which).

This clonotype was counted a few times. This chain connects TRBV4-1 to TRBJ1-5; D is undetermined. The CDR3 is made up of 17 amino acids. Per germline, CDR1 MGHRA and CDR2 YSYEKL. The ends were cut back, 1 base at V and 2 bases at J, with 15 bases in the middle. CDR3 sequence: CASSQVPGGWGNQPQHF. CDR3 coding DNA: TGCGCCAGCAGCCAAGTACCGGGAGGCTGGGGCAATCAGCCCCAGCATTTT.

The sample holds a few counts of this clonotype. The V and J genes are TRBV20-1 and TRBJ2-3; D may be TRBD1 (6 bases). The length of the CDR3 is 12 residues. V was cut by 6 bases and J by 2 bases, with 9 bases left in between. The germline V gene has CDR1 DFQATT and CDR2 SNEGSKA (reference sequence). The CDR3 DNA is TGCAGTGCCGGACAGAACACAGATACGCAGTATTTT. Protein sequence: CSAGQNTDTQYF.

The V call is TRBV29-1, the J call TRBJ2-7; D not resolved. The germline V gene encodes CDR1 SQVTM and CDR2 ANQGSEA. The CDR3 totals 11 residues. Trimming stripped 6 bases from V and 6 bases from J, with 12 bases between. CDR3 sequence reads: CSVSTGPEQYF. CDR3 bases: TGCAGCGTGTCGACCGGACCCGAGCAGTACTTC.

There are a few counts of this clonotype. This rearrangement joins TRBV12-3 or TRBV12-4 to TRBJ2-2; perhaps D is TRBD1 or TRBD2 (5 bases each). This CDR3 region has 16 residues. V was shortened by 6 bases and J by 4 bases, with 18 bases between the two germline ends. In DNA, the CDR3 is TGTGCCAGCAGGGGACCCGGAGATCAGGTCACCGGGGAGCTGTTTTTT. Residues: CASRGPGDQVTGELFF.

This clonotype was detected a few times. The V call is TRBV11-1, the J call TRBJ1-1; D remains unclear. This CDR3 is 14 amino acids long. The V gene's germline CDR1 is SGHAT and CDR2 FQDESV (reference sequence). The germline V and J ends were trimmed by 2 bases and 5 bases, with 12 bases remaining between them. The CDR3: CASSLSDGETEAFF. CDR3 DNA sequence: TGTGCCAGCAGCTTATCCGACGGGGAGACTGAAGCTTTCTTT. Complete variable domain (other parts from reference TRBV11-1 and TRBJ1-1): EAEVAQSPRYKITEKSQAVAFWCDPISGHATLYWYRQILGQGPELLVQFQDESVVDDSQLPKDRFSAERLKGVDSTLKIQPAELGDSAMYLCASSLSDGETEAFFGQGTRLTVV.

The chain couples TRBV7-6 to TRBJ1-2; D not resolved. Trimming pared 1 base from V and 6 bases from J, leaving 9 bases between. This CDR3 has 13 residues. The germline V gene encodes CDR1 SGHVS and CDR2 FNYEAQ. CDR3 bases: TGTGCCAGCAGCTTAGGATCCGGGAATGGCTACACCTTC. Its protein is CASSLGSGNGYTF.

Ten or more counts support this clonotype. The chain joins TRBV6-1 to TRBJ1-5; a weak D match, TRBD1 (5 bases). The CDR3 loop spans 15 amino acids. From germline, CDR1 is MNHNS and CDR2 SASEGT. V shed 5 bases and J shed 5 bases, with 16 bases lying between them. CDR3 amino acids: CASSTEGRSHQPQHF. The CDR3 DNA is TGTGCCAGCAGTACCGAGGGGCGCTCCCATCAGCCCCAGCATTTT.

This clonotype was counted ten times or more. This sequence joins TRBV18 and TRBJ1-5, with 7 nucleotides matching TRBD1. CDR1 and CDR2 (germline): KGHSH, LQKENI. Trimming at V came to 2 bases and at J to 7 bases, leaving 8 bases not matched to a gene. The CDR3 consists of 15 residues. In DNA form, the CDR3 reads TGTGCCAGCTCACCAGACAGGGCAAGTGGGCAGCCCCAGCATTTT. Protein product: CASSPDRASGQPQHF.

This clonotype is medium-sized by share. The chain links TRBV7-9 to TRBJ1-1; D might be TRBD1 (5 bases). V gave up 1 base and J gave up 4 bases, with 7 bases separating them. Germline values: CDR1 SEHNR, CDR2 FQNEAQ (reference sequence). The CDR3 has 13 residues. CDR3 DNA sequence: TGTGCCAGCAGCTTAGGGGGGGTCACTGAAGCTTTCTTT. Translated, it gives CASSLGGVTEAFF.

V and J are TRBV20-1 and TRBJ2-7, with no clear D. Germline assignment: CDR1 DFQATT and CDR2 SNEGSKA (reference sequence). The V end lost 1 base, the J end lost 0 bases, and 13 bases lay between the germline ends. CDR3 length: 15 amino acids. For the CDR3, the DNA is TGCAGTGCTAGAGTTGGCACCAGGAGCTCCTACGAGCAGTACTTC. Translation: CSARVGTRSSYEQYF.

V gene TRBV7-2 combines with J gene TRBJ2-2, with D possibly being TRBD1 (5 bases). The length of the CDR3 is 12 residues. Trimming took 2 bases from V and 9 from J, leaving 7 bases between them. CDR1 SGHTA and CDR2 FQGNSA come from the germline V gene. CDR3 residues: CASSLQGRELFF. The CDR3 region has the DNA TGTGCCAGCAGCTTACAGGGAAGGGAGCTGTTTTTT.

V is TRBV30 and J is TRBJ2-7, with 9 bases aligning to TRBD1. CDR3 length: 15 residues. V lost 1 base to trimming and J lost 0 bases; unmatched junction nucleotides: 4. From germline, CDR1 is GTSNPN and CDR2 SVGIG (reference sequence). The CDR3 protein is CAWSGGQGSSYEQYF. The CDR3 DNA reads TGTGCCTGGAGTGGGGGACAGGGTTCCTCCTACGAGCAGTACTTC.

V and J are TRBV4-1 and TRBJ1-1, with TRBD1 matching over 7 bases. The CDR3 runs to 15 residues. With 3 bases clipped from V and 4 bases from J, the junction kept 8 bases outside the gene matches. Germline-derived CDR1 and CDR2 are MGHRA and YSYEKL. CDR3 loop: CASSQPTGILTEAFF. The CDR3 DNA follows: TGCGCCAGCAGCCAGCCGACAGGGATCCTCACTGAAGCTTTCTTT.

The chain carries TRBV11-2 and TRBJ1-6; TRBD1 matches 8 bases. The V segment lost 3 bases and the J segment 8 bases; nucleotides outside the gene matches: 3. Germline CDR1 SGHAT, CDR2 FQNNGV. CDR3 size: 14 residues. CDR3 sequence reads: CASSFGQGYSPLHF. CDR3 nucleotides: TGTGCCAGCAGCTTCGGACAGGGTTATTCACCCCTCCACTTT.

This clonotype appeared a few times. This chain connects TRBV4-1 to TRBJ2-2; 8 positions agree with TRBD2. The germline gives CDR1 MGHRA, CDR2 YSYEKL. The CDR3 extends over 15 amino acids. Trimming took 5 bases from V and 2 from J; bases not matched to a gene: 4. CDR3 residues: CASSLLADNTGELFF. The CDR3, as DNA: TGCGCCAGCAGCTTACTAGCGGATAACACCGGGGAGCTGTTTTTT.

The gene calls are TRBV7-6 and TRBJ2-2; D call uncertain. The germline V gene encodes CDR1 SGHVS and CDR2 FNYEAQ. The length of the CDR3 is 13 residues. V was trimmed by 5 bases and J by 7 bases, leaving 11 bases between them. CDR3 loop: CASSPLVGGELFF. CDR3 DNA sequence: TGTGCCAGCAGCCCTTTGGTCGGCGGGGAGCTGTTTTTT.

This clonotype appeared a single time. V gene TRBV5-4 combines with J gene TRBJ2-3; D remains ambiguous. Germline V lookup: CDR1 SGHNT, CDR2 YYREEE (reference sequence). The V end was cut by 9 bases, the J end by 3 bases, with 11 bases between. The CDR3 is 12 residues long. CDR3 loop: CATGVGTDTQYF. The CDR3, as DNA: TGTGCCACTGGGGTAGGAACAGATACGCAGTATTTT. Based on the CDR3 plus reference TRBV5-4 and TRBJ2-3, the full variable domain is ETGVTQSPTHLIKTRGQQVTLRCSSQSGHNTVSWYQQALGQGPQFIFQYYREEENGRGNFPPRFSGLQFPNYSSELNVNALELDDSALYLCATGVGTDTQYFGPGTRLTVL.

This clonotype was detected a few times. V usage is TRBV6-6 and J usage is TRBJ1-4; 7 nucleotides line up with TRBD1. This CDR3 is 17 amino acids long. The germline gives CDR1 MNHNY, CDR2 SVGAGI (reference sequence). V was clipped by 6 bases and J by 0 bases; unmatched bases: 10. The DNA for the CDR3 is TGTGCCAGCAGCACGTCCCGGGACAGTGCAACTAATGAAAAACTGTTTTTT. This sequence encodes CASSTSRDSATNEKLFF.

This clonotype appeared many times. The rearrangement joins TRBV20-1 to TRBJ2-5, with D possibly TRBD2 on 5 matching bases. Per the germline V gene, CDR1 is DFQATT and CDR2 is SNEGSKA (reference sequence). The CDR3 is 13 residues long. V was trimmed by 7 bases and J by 2 bases, leaving 14 bases between them. This CDR3 is CSVISRDQETQYF. The CDR3 coding sequence is TGCAGTGTAATCTCGAGGGATCAAGAGACCCAGTACTTC.

This clonotype has just a few counts. The rearrangement links TRBV9 to TRBJ2-3; D perhaps matches TRBD2 (5 bases). This CDR3 has 16 residues. Germline CDR1 and CDR2: SGDLS and YYNGEE. Trimming stripped 0 bases from V and 4 bases from J, with 15 bases between. CDR3 sequence reads: CASSVASMVGSDTQYF. The CDR3 DNA is TGTGCCAGCAGCGTAGCTAGCATGGTAGGCTCAGATACGCAGTATTTT.

This clonotype was seen a handful of times. The chain has TRBV7-8 and TRBJ1-1; perhaps TRBD1 as D (6 bases). Germline CDR1 and CDR2: SGHVS and FQNEAQ. Trimming cost V 5 bases and J 2 bases, with 18 bases left between them. The CDR3 sequence is 16 residues long. The CDR3 sequence is CASSPTDRQANTEAFF. The CDR3 DNA follows: TGTGCCAGCAGCCCGACGGACAGACAAGCTAACACTGAAGCTTTCTTT.

This sequence joins TRBV12-3 or TRBV12-4 and TRBJ1-1, with D maybe TRBD1 (5 bases). Trimming pared 8 bases from V and 4 bases from J, leaving 14 bases between. The CDR3 sequence is 13 residues long. In DNA form, the CDR3 reads TGTGCCAGCTTATTAGGGGCCACCACTGAAGCTTTCTTT. It translates to CASLLGATTEAFF.

This clonotype was seen at least ten times. The chain joins TRBV7-9 to TRBJ1-1, with 10 bases fitting TRBD1. Per germline, CDR1 SEHNR and CDR2 FQNEAQ (reference sequence). Trimming cost V 5 bases and J 4 bases; bases outside gene matches: 7. The CDR3 is 15 residues long. CDR3 region: CASSPRTGGATEAFF. Here the CDR3 DNA reads TGTGCCAGCAGCCCGAGGACAGGGGGGGCCACTGAAGCTTTCTTT.